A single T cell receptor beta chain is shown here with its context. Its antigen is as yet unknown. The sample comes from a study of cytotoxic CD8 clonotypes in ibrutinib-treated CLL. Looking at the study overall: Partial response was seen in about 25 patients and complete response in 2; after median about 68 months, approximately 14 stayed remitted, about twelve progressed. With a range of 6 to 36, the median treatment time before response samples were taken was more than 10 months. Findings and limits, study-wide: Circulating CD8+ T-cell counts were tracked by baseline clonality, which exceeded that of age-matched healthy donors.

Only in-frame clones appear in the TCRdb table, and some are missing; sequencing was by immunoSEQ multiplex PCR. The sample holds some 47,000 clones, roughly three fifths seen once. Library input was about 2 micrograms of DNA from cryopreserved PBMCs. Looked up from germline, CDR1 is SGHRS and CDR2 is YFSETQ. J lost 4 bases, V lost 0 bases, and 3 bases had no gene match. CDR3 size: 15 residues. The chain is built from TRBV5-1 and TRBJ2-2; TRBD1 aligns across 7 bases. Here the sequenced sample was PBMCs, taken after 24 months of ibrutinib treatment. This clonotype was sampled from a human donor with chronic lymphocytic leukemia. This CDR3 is CASSLGRGTTGELFF. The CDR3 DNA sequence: TGCGCCAGCAGCTTGGGCAGGGGGACCACCGGGGAGCTGTTTTTT.